The clone carrying this T cell receptor beta chain appeared many times. Its antigen is unknown. These data are taken from a study of breast tumors, draining lymph nodes, adjacent tissues. Study findings and constraints: The data were judged consistent with most tumor T cells coming from lymph node and expanding in tumor.

Breast cancer patients provided tissue from their axillary draining lymph nodes. Using its own MiXCR run on the multiplex PCR reads, TCRdb lists one record per CDR3 protein. The repertoire includes some 100,000 distinct CDR3 sequences, approximately 21% of them detected once, and roughly 1.2% sits in the top ten. This TCR came from a female donor with breast cancer. Some clones in this sample may be carry-over from other donors' samples. The sample comprised axillary lymph node tissue.

The CDR3 DNA reads TGTGCCAGCAGTTTCCGGGAGCGGCTCGAGCAGTACTTC. It specifies CASSFRERLEQYF. J is TRBJ2-7 and V is TRBV12-3 or TRBV12-4; a weak D match, TRBD2 (6 bases). This CDR3 is 13 amino acids long. V was cut by 3 bases and J by 6 bases, with 12 bases left in between.